These 8 T cell receptor beta chains originate from one sample sequenced in a study of cytotoxic CD8 clonotypes in ibrutinib-treated CLL. Some clones are missing from TCRdb's copy, which holds only in-frame ones; the method was immunoSEQ multiplex PCR. Counted here are some 140,000 clones, 84% occurring once; the ten biggest clones make up 2.5% to 3.5%. Sequenced here: PBMCs, sampled after 24 months of ibrutinib treatment. The receptors were sampled from a human donor with chronic lymphocytic leukemia.

The chain has TRBV14 and TRBJ2-7, with 9 positions matching TRBD2. V dropped 0 bases and J dropped 6; count of bases not matched to a gene: 6. Germline V lookup: CDR1 SGHDN, CDR2 FVKESK. This CDR3 comprises 15 residues. Here the CDR3 DNA reads TGTGCCAGCAGCCAAGAACTAGCGGGCCTTTCCGAGCAGTACTTC. Encoded protein: CASSQELAGLSEQYF.

This chain joins TRBV2 and TRBJ1-2; a weak D match, TRBD1 (5 bases). The V gene's germline CDR1 is SNHLY and CDR2 FYNNEI. The CDR3 totals 13 residues. Trimming shortened V by 5 bases and J by 8 bases, and 15 bases separated the two germline ends. The CDR3 is CASSRDQIWGYTF. The CDR3 bases are TGTGCCAGCAGTAGGGACCAGATCTGGGGCTACACCTTC.

The chain recombines TRBV7-7 with TRBJ2-3; D not certain. V lost 5 bases to trimming and J lost 4 bases, with 10 bases between them. Germline V gene lookup returns CDR1 SSHAT and CDR2 FNYEAQ (reference sequence). The CDR3 is 13 amino acids. The CDR3 region has the DNA TGTGCCAGCAGCCCCCAATTCGCAGATACGCAGTATTTT. As protein: CASSPQFADTQYF.

The V call is TRBV5-4, the J call TRBJ2-3, with TRBD2 matching 9 bases. The CDR3 is made up of 16 amino acids. Looked up from germline, CDR1 is SGHNT and CDR2 is YYREEE (reference sequence). After removal of 4 bases from V and 0 bases from J, the junction contained 6 bases not matched to a gene. CDR3: CASSGGGGASTDTQYF. In DNA, the CDR3 is TGTGCCAGCAGCGGCGGCGGGGGGGCTAGCACAGATACGCAGTATTTT.

The chain is built from TRBV30 and TRBJ2-5; 11 bases map to TRBD1. This CDR3 has 15 residues. CDR1 and CDR2 (germline): GTSNPN, SVGIG (reference sequence). V trimming: 0 bases; J trimming: 7 bases; junction bases outside the gene matches: 7. The CDR3 DNA follows: TGTGCCTGGAGTGTGTCTGGGACAGGGGGTTCGACCCAGTACTTC. Its protein product is CAWSVSGTGGSTQYF. The entire variable domain, with the rest obtained from reference TRBV30 and TRBJ2-5, is as follows: SQTIHQWPATLVQPVGSPLSLECTVEGTSNPNLYWYRQAAGRGLQLLFYSVGIGQISSEVPQNLSASRPQDRQFILSSKKLLLSDSGFYLCAWSVSGTGGSTQYFGPGTRLLVL.

The chain links TRBV11-3 to TRBJ2-6; 7 bases align to TRBD1. With 4 bases clipped from V and 1 base from J, the junction kept 7 bases outside the gene matches. Germline CDR1 is SGHNT and CDR2 is YENEEA. The CDR3 has 17 residues. In nucleotides, the CDR3 is TGTGCCAGCAGCTCTACAAAGACAGGGTCTGGGGCCAACGTCCTGACTTTC. Protein product: CASSSTKTGSGANVLTF.

The chain carries TRBV10-3 and TRBJ1-2, with D perhaps TRBD1 (6 bases). This CDR3 is built from 11 residues. The ends were cut back, 6 bases at V and 9 bases at J, with 11 bases in the middle. Germline CDR1 is ENHRY and CDR2 is SYGVKD. The CDR3, as DNA: TGTGCCATCAGCCTTCAGGGGAGCTACACCTTC. Translation: CAISLQGSYTF.

This clone was counted a few times. The chain is built from TRBV7-2 and TRBJ2-7; TRBD2 aligns across 12 bases. This CDR3 spans 15 amino acids. Germline CDR1 SGHTA, CDR2 FQGNSA. V gave up 8 bases and J gave up 2 bases; unmatched junction bases: 7. This chain's CDR3 is CASRGLAGSPYEQYF. In DNA form, the CDR3 reads TGTGCCAGCCGAGGACTAGCGGGGTCCCCCTACGAGCAGTACTTC.